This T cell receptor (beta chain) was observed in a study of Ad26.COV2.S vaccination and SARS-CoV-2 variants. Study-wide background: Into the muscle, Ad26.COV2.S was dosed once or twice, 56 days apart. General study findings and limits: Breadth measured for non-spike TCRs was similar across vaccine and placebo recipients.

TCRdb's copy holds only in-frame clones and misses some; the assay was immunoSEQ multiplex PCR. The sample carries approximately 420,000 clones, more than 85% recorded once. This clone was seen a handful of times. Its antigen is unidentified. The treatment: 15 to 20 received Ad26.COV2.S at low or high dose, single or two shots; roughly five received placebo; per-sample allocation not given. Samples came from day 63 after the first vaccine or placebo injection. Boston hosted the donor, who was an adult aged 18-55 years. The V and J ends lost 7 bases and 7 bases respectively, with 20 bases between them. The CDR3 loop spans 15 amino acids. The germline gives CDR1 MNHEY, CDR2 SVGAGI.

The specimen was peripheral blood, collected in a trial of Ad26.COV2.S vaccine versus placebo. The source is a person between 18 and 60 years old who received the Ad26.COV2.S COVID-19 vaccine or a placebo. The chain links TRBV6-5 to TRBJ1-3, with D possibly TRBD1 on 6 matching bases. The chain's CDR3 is CASIRSQGSGNTIYF. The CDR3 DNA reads TGTGCCAGCATTAGAAGTCAGGGGAGTGGCAACACCATATATTTT.